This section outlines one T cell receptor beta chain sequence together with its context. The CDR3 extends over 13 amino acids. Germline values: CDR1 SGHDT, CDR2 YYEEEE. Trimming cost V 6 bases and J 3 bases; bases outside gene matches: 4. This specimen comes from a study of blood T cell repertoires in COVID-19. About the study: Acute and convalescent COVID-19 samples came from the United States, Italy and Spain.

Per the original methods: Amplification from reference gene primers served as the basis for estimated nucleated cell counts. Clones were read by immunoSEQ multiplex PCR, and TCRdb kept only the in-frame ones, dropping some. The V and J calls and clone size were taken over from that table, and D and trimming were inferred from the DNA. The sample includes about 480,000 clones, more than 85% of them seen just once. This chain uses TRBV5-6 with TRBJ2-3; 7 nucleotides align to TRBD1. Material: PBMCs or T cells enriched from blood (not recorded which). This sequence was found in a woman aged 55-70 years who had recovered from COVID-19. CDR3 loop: CASNTGETDTQYF. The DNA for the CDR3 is TGTGCCAGCAATACAGGGGAGACAGATACGCAGTATTTT. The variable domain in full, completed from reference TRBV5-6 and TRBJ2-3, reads DAGVTQSPTHLIKTRGQQVTLRCSPKSGHDTVSWYQQALGQGPQFIFQYYEEEERQRGNFPDRFSGHQFPNYSSELNVNALLLGDSALYLCASNTGETDTQYFGPGTRLTVL.